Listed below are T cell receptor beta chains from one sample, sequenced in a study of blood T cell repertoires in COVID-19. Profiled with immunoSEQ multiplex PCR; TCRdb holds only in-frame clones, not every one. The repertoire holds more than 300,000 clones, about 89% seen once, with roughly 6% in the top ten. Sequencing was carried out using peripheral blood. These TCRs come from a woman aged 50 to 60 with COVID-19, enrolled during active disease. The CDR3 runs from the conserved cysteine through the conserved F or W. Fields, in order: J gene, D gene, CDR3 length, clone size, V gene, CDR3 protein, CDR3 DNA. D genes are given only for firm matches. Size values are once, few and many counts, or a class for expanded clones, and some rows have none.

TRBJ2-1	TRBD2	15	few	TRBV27	CASSFGLAGINEQFF	TGTGCCAGCAGTTTTGGGCTAGCGGGAATCAATGAGCAGTTCTTC
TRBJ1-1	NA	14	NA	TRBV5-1	CASSLAGIATEAFF	TGCGCCAGCAGCTTGGCCGGTATAGCGACTGAAGCTTTCTTT
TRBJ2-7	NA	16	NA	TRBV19	CASSMSGDSSSYEQYF	TGTGCCAGTAGTATGTCGGGGGACAGCAGCTCCTACGAGCAGTACTTC
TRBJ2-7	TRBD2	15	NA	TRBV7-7	CASSPGTSGIYEQYF	TGTGCTAGCAGCCCCGGGACTAGCGGGATTTACGAGCAGTACTTC
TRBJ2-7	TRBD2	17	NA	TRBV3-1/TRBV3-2	CASSQDDWAGGPNEQYF	TGTGCCAGCAGCCAAGATGATTGGGCGGGAGGGCCGAACGAGCAGTACTTC
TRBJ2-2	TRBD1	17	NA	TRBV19	CASKRDRARPNTGELFF	TGTGCCAGTAAGAGGGACAGGGCCCGCCCGAACACCGGGGAGCTGTTTTTT
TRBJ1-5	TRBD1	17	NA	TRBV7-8	CASSTTDRGLNNQPQHF	TGTGCCAGCAGCACCACGGACAGGGGCTTAAACAATCAGCCCCAGCATTTT
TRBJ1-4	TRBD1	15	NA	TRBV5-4	CASSRYRGVDEKLFF	TGTGCCAGCAGCCGCTACAGGGGTGTCGATGAAAAACTGTTTTTT
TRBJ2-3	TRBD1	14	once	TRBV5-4	CASSRADRVDTQYF	TGTGCCAGCAGCCGGGCGGACAGGGTCGATACGCAGTATTTT
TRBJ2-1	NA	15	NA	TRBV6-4	CASSGQESSYNEQFF	TGTGCCAGCAGTGGCCAGGAATCTTCCTACAATGAGCAGTTCTTC
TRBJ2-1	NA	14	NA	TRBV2	CASSSLGGYNEQFF	TGTGCCAGCAGCAGCCTGGGGGGTTACAATGAGCAGTTCTTC
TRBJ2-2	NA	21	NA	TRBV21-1	CASSTPDRGSKTILNTGELFF	TGTGCCAGCAGCACCCCGGACAGGGGGTCCAAGACAATCCTTAACACCGGGGAGCTGTTTTTT
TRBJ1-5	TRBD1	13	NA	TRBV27	CATRDRSNQPQHF	TGTGCCACCAGGGACAGAAGCAATCAGCCCCAGCATTTT
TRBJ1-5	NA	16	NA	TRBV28	CASSRDTPQSNQPQHF	TGTGCCAGCAGCCGGGATACGCCGCAGAGCAATCAGCCCCAGCATTTT
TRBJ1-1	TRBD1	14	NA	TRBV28	CASSSTGRNTEAFF	TGTGCCAGCAGTTCGACAGGGAGGAACACTGAAGCTTTCTTT
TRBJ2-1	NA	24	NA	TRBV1	CTSSQDPGLAGVPLRKNSYNEQFF	TGCACCAGCAGCCAAGATCCCGGACTAGCGGGAGTCCCACTACGGAAAAACTCCTACAATGAGCAGTTCTTC
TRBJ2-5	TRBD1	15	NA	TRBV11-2	CASSPGQGTQETQYF	TGTGCCAGCAGCCCGGGACAGGGAACTCAAGAGACCCAGTACTTC
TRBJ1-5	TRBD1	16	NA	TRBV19	CASSPGTAHSNQPQHF	TGTGCCAGTTCGCCGGGGACAGCGCATAGCAATCAGCCCCAGCATTTT
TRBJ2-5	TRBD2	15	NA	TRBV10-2	CASKAASGYQETQYF	TGCGCCAGCAAGGCGGCTAGCGGGTACCAAGAGACCCAGTACTTC
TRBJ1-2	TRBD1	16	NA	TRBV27	CASSLSVGQGNYGYTF	TGTGCCAGCAGTTTATCGGTGGGACAGGGTAACTATGGCTACACCTTC
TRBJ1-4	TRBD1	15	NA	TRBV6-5	CASRYSDREGEKLFF	TGTGCCAGCAGGTACTCGGACAGGGAGGGTGAAAAACTGTTTTTT
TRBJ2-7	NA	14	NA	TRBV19	CASGRTRDSYEQYF	TGTGCCAGTGGCCGCACCCGGGACTCCTACGAGCAGTACTTC
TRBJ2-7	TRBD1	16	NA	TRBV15	CATSRGQGTGAYEQYF	TGTGCCACCAGCAGAGGGCAGGGGACAGGGGCCTACGAGCAGTACTTC
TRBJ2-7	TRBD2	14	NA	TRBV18	CASSPRDLAGEQYF	TGTGCCAGCTCACCTAGGGACTTAGCGGGCGAGCAGTACTTC
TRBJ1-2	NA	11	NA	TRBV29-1	CSVEDSRGYTF	TGCAGCGTTGAAGACTCTAGGGGCTACACCTTC
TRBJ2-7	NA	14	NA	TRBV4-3	CASSQQAVSYEQYF	TGCGCCAGCAGCCAGCAGGCAGTCTCCTACGAGCAGTACTTC
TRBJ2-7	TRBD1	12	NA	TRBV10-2	CASGTGGGEQYF	TGCGCCAGCGGGACAGGGGGTGGCGAGCAGTACTTC
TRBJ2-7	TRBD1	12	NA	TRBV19	CASDREIYEQYF	TGTGCCAGTGACAGGGAGATCTACGAGCAGTACTTC
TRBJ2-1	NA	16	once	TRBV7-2	CASSPLRGGLGNEQFF	TGTGCCAGCAGCCCGCTGAGGGGGGGGCTGGGCAATGAGCAGTTCTTC